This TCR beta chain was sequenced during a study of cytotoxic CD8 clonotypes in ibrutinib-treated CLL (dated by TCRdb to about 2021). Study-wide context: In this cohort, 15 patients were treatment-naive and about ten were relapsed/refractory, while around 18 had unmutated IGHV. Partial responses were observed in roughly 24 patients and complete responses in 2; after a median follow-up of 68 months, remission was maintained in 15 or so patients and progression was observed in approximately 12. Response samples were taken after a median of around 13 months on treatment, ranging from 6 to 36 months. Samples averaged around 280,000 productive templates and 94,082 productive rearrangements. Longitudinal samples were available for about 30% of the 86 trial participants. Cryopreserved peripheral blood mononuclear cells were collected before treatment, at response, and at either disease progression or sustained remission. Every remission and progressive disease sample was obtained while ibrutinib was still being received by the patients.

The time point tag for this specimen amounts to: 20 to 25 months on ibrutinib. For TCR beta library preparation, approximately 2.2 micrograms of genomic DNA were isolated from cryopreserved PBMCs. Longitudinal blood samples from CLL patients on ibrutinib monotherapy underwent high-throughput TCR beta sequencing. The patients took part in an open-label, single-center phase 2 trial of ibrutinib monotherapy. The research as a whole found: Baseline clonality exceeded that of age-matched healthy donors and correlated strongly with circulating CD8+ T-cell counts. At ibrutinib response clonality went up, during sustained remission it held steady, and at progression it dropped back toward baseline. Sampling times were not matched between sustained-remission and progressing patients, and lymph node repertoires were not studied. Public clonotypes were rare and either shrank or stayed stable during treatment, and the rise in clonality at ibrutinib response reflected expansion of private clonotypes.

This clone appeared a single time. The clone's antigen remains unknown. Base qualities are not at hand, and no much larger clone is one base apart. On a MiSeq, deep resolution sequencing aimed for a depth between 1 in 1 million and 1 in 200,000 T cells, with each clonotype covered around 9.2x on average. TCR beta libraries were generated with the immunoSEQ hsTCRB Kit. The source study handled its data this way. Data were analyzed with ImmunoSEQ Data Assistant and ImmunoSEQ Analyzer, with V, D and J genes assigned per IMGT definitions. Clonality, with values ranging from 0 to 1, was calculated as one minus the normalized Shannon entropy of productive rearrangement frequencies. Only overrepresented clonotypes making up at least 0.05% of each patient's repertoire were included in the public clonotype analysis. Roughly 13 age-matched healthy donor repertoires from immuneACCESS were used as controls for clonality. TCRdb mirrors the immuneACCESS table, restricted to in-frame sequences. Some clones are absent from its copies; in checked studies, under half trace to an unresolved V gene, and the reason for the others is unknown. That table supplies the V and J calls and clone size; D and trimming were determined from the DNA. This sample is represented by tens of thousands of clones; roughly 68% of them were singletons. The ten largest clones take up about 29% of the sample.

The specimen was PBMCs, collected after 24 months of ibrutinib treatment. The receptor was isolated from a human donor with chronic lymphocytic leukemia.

This receptor has the CDR3 CASSFRLTSGQGVTEAFF. In nucleotide form, the sequence is TGTGCCAGCAGTTTCCGATTAACTTCAGGACAGGGTGTCACTGAAGCTTTCTTT. The V and J genes are TRBV27 and TRBJ1-1, with 8 bases aligning to TRBD1. The germline V gene encodes CDR1 MNHEY and CDR2 SMNVEV (reference sequence). Here V drops 3 bases and J drops 4 bases, and the junction holds 16 bases not matched to any gene. Including cysteine and phenylalanine, the CDR3 has 18 amino acids. The CDR3 DNA has 54 bases and is translated from base 1.